Each of the 19 T cell receptor beta chains below was sequenced from the same sample in a study of early stage breast cancer tumors. Generated by immunoSEQ multiplex PCR, the TCRdb table keeps only in-frame clones and is missing some. Of more than 65,000 clones listed, roughly 80% were seen once; the top ten hold 4% to 5%. Sequencing was carried out using blood. The receptors stem from a person aged 40-50 years with breast cancer.

J is TRBJ2-3 and V is TRBV7-3, with 8 bases that match TRBD2. Per the germline V gene, CDR1 is SGHTA and CDR2 is FQGTGA. The CDR3 has 15 residues. V was pared by 5 bases and J by 6 bases, with 10 bases of the junction left unmatched. Here the CDR3 reads CASSPGTRRGDTQYF. CDR3 nucleotides: TGTGCCAGCAGCCCCGGGACTAGGAGAGGGGATACGCAGTATTTT. Filled out from reference TRBV7-3 and TRBJ2-3, the complete variable domain reads GAGVSQTPSNKVTEKGKYVELRCDPISGHTALYWYRQSLGQGPEFLIYFQGTGAADDSGLPNDRFFAVRPEGSVSTLKIQRTERGDSAVYLCASSPGTRRGDTQYFGPGTRLTVL.

V usage is TRBV4-1 and J usage is TRBJ1-1, with D perhaps matching TRBD1 (5 bases). The germline CDR1 and CDR2 sequences are MGHRA and YSYEKL. This CDR3 has 17 amino acids. V was pared by 1 base and J by 5 bases, with 20 bases between. The CDR3 region has the DNA TGCGCCAGCAGCCAAGTTGCTGGGGACCAGGGCGCTACTGAAGCTTTCTTT. Its translation is CASSQVAGDQGATEAFF.

The chain is built from TRBV13 and TRBJ2-3; D is perhaps TRBD1 (6 bases). Looked up from germline, CDR1 is PRHDT and CDR2 is FYEKMQ (reference sequence). The CDR3 runs to 17 residues. V lost 3 bases and J 2 bases, leaving 18 bases between the germline ends. The CDR3, as DNA: TGTGCCAGCAGCTTCTTAGGGACATCCCTTAACACAGATACGCAGTATTTT. It is translated as CASSFLGTSLNTDTQYF.

The V and J genes are TRBV7-9 and TRBJ2-5, with 7 bases that match TRBD2. The CDR3 runs 16 residues. With V trimmed by 5 bases and J by 3 bases, 12 bases remained unmatched. Germline loops: CDR1 SEHNR, CDR2 FQNEAQ (reference sequence). CDR3 residues: CASSPRWGSGEETQYF. CDR3 DNA: TGTGCCAGCAGCCCACGATGGGGGAGCGGGGAAGAGACCCAGTACTTC.

The gene calls are TRBV6-5 and TRBJ2-1; 8 bases agree with TRBD2. The J segment lost 8 bases and the V segment lost 4 bases, leaving 7 bases of the junction unmatched. The CDR3 totals 14 residues. The germline gives CDR1 MNHEY, CDR2 SVGAGI. In DNA, the CDR3 is TGTGCCAGCAGTTCATTGACTAGCGTCCATGAGCAGTTCTTC. Amino acids: CASSSLTSVHEQFF.

The chain couples TRBV7-9 to TRBJ2-7; D assignment may be TRBD1 or TRBD2 (5 bases each). Per germline, CDR1 SEHNR and CDR2 FQNEAQ (reference sequence). This CDR3 has 12 amino acids. Trimming removed 5 bases from V and 7 bases from J, with 12 bases in between. Here the CDR3 DNA reads TGTGCCAGCAGCGTTCTAGAGGGGGAGCAGTACTTC. Protein sequence: CASSVLEGEQYF. The variable domain in full, with the rest retrieved from reference TRBV7-9 and TRBJ2-7, is DTGVSQNPRHKITKRGQNVTFRCDPISEHNRLYWYRQTLGQGPEFLTYFQNEAQLEKSRLLSDRFSAERPKGSFSTLEIQRTEQGDSAMYLCASSVLEGEQYFGPGTRLTVT.

The V gene is TRBV7-3, the J gene TRBJ2-2; a weak D match, TRBD2 (5 bases). The V gene lost 5 bases and the J gene lost 0 bases, with 19 bases spanning the gap. The CDR3 runs to 18 residues. Per the germline V gene, CDR1 is SGHTA and CDR2 is FQGTGA. CDR3 in DNA: TGTGCCAGCAGCCCCTCCCTGGACTGGCTCGCGAACACCGGGGAGCTGTTTTTT. Residues: CASSPSLDWLANTGELFF.

The chain carries TRBV27 and TRBJ2-1; 10 bases fit TRBD2. Germline loops: CDR1 MNHEY, CDR2 SMNVEV (reference sequence). This CDR3 has 14 amino acids. With V trimmed by 4 bases and J by 9 bases, 6 bases remained unmatched. The CDR3 loop reads CASSSLAGVGEQFF. In DNA, the CDR3 is TGTGCCAGCAGTTCCCTAGCGGGAGTGGGTGAGCAGTTCTTC.

The rearrangement joins TRBV7-8 to TRBJ2-5; D remains unclear. Germline assignment: CDR1 SGHVS and CDR2 FQNEAQ. Trimming took 1 base from V and 1 from J, leaving 4 bases between them. CDR3 size: 13 residues. The CDR3 DNA follows: TGTGCCAGCAGCTTAGGGGTCCAAGAGACCCAGTACTTC. Translation: CASSLGVQETQYF.

This chain joins TRBV6-9 and TRBJ2-3; D remains unclear. CDR1 and CDR2 from the germline V gene are MNHGY and SVAAGI. Trimming pared 5 bases from V and 4 bases from J, leaving 10 bases between. The CDR3 contains 13 residues. CDR3: CASSTRQADTQYF. CDR3 coding DNA: TGTGCCAGCAGTACACGTCAAGCAGATACGCAGTATTTT.

J is TRBJ2-5 and V is TRBV28, with unresolved D. V lost 4 bases to trimming and J lost 2 bases, with 5 bases between them. The germline V gene encodes CDR1 MDHEN and CDR2 SYDVKM. This CDR3 has 12 amino acids. The CDR3 sequence is CASSSRQETQYF. The CDR3, as DNA: TGTGCCAGCAGTTCCCGGCAAGAGACCCAGTACTTC.

The chain links TRBV2 to TRBJ2-1, with TRBD2 identical over 7 bases. The trim removed 9 bases at V and 1 base at J, leaving 6 bases unmatched. CDR1 SNHLY and CDR2 FYNNEI come from the germline V gene. CDR3 length: 14 amino acids. The CDR3 spells CASTGTTSYNEQFF. CDR3 in DNA: TGTGCCAGTACCGGGACTACGTCCTACAATGAGCAGTTCTTC.

The chain combines TRBV27 with TRBJ2-7; 8 positions agree with TRBD1. J was trimmed by 0 bases and V by 6 bases; bases with no gene match: 4. In germline, CDR1 is MNHEY, CDR2 SMNVEV (reference sequence). This CDR3 comprises 14 residues. CDR3 sequence: CASRTGTGSYEQYF. CDR3 nucleotides: TGTGCCAGCAGGACCGGGACAGGCTCCTACGAGCAGTACTTC.

V usage is TRBV14 and J usage is TRBJ2-1, with D hard to call. The CDR3 is made up of 17 amino acids. Trimming removed 0 bases from V and 9 bases from J, with 21 bases in between. Germline V gene data show CDR1 as SGHDN and CDR2 as FVKESK. In DNA form, the CDR3 reads TGTGCCAGCAGCCAAGAAAGTGTTTGGCTAGGGCACAGTGAGCAGTTCTTC. It yields the protein CASSQESVWLGHSEQFF. Complete variable domain (other parts from reference TRBV14 and TRBJ2-1): EAGVTQFPSHSVIEKGQTVTLRCDPISGHDNLYWYRRVMGKEIKFLLHFVKESKQDESGMPNNRFLAERTGGTYSTLKVQPAELEDSGVYFCASSQESVWLGHSEQFFGPGTRLTVL.

This clone was counted between two and nine times. J is TRBJ1-1 and V is TRBV13; D is ambiguous. The CDR3 loop spans 13 amino acids. V was pared by 2 bases and J by 1 base, with 5 bases between. CDR1 and CDR2 from the germline V gene are PRHDT and FYEKMQ (reference sequence). CDR3 DNA: TGTGCCAGCAGCTTACAACGGAACACTGAAGCTTTCTTT. Its translation is CASSLQRNTEAFF.

This rearrangement joins TRBV6-5 to TRBJ1-1; tentatively, D is TRBD1 (5 bases). Between the trimmed V and J ends, which lost 2 bases and 1 base, there was a span of 8 bases. Germline V gene sequence: CDR1 MNHEY, CDR2 SVGAGI. The CDR3 length is 14 residues. CDR3 DNA sequence: TGTGCCAGCAGTTACGAGAGGGGGAACACTGAAGCTTTCTTT. Amino acids: CASSYERGNTEAFF.

The chain couples TRBV30 to TRBJ2-1; D gene unclear. The V gene lost 3 bases and the J gene lost 0 bases, with 9 bases spanning the gap. Germline values: CDR1 GTSNPN, CDR2 SVGIG (reference sequence). CDR3 size: 14 residues. The CDR3 spells CAWRRKSSYNEQFF. In nucleotides, the CDR3 is TGTGCCTGGAGGCGGAAGAGCTCCTACAATGAGCAGTTCTTC.

This clone was seen a handful of times. The chain recombines TRBV5-4 with TRBJ2-7; the D gene could be TRBD1 or TRBD2 (5 bases each). The CDR3 totals 15 residues. Germline CDR1 and CDR2: SGHNT and YYREEE (reference sequence). Trimming took off 3 bases at V and 2 bases at J, with 15 bases between the two ends. CDR3 sequence: CASSSKGPGPYEQYF. DNA for the CDR3: TGTGCCAGCAGCTCCAAGGGACCAGGGCCCTACGAGCAGTACTTC.

This clone was found once. The V gene is TRBV7-9, the J gene TRBJ2-7; weak D call: TRBD2 (6 bases). The V gene's germline CDR1 is SEHNR and CDR2 FQNEAQ (reference sequence). Trimming pared 6 bases from V and 3 bases from J, leaving 9 bases between. The CDR3 length is 12 residues. CDR3 loop: CASSWDFYEQYF. The CDR3 coding sequence is TGTGCCAGCAGTTGGGACTTCTACGAGCAGTACTTC.